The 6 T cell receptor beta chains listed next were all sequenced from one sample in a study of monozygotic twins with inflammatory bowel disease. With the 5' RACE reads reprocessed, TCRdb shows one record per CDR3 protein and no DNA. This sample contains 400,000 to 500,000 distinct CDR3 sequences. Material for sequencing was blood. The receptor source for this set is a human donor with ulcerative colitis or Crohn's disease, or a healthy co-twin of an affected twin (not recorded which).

CDR3 sequence reads: CASSEIPTGSQETQYF. The chain carries TRBV9 and TRBJ2-5. The CDR3 is made up of 16 amino acids. Germline V lookup: CDR1 SGDLS, CDR2 YYNGEE.

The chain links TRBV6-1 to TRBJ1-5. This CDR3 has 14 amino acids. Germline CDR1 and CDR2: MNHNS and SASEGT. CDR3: CASSPLGGNQPQHF.

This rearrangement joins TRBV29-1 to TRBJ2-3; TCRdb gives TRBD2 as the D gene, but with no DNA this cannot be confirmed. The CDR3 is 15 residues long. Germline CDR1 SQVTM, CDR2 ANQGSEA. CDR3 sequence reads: CSVTLSGRRADTQYF.

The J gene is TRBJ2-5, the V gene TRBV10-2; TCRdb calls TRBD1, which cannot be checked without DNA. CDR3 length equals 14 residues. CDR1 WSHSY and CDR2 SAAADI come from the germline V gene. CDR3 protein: CASRRQGLSETQYF.

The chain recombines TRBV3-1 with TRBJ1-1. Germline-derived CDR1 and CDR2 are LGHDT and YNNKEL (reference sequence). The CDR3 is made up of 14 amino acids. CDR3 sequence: CASSQTATGTEAFF. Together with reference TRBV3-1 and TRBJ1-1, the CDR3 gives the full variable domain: DTAVSQTPKYLVTQMGNDKSIKCEQNLGHDTMYWYKQDSKKFLKIMFSYNNKELIINETVPNRFSPKSPDKAHLNLHINSLELGDSAVYFCASSQTATGTEAFFGQGTRLTVV.

The CDR3 region is CSASSDYGYTF. The rearrangement links TRBV20-1 to TRBJ1-2. The CDR3 is 11 residues long. Germline loops: CDR1 DFQATT, CDR2 SNEGSKA (reference sequence).